These 10 T cell receptor beta chains were sequenced from one sample in a study of CD8+ T cells in alopecia areata (dated by TCRdb to 2017 to 2018). Library preparation employed the immunoSEQ multiplex PCR assay. RNA was extracted from all samples and reverse transcribed into cDNA as template for TCR sequencing. The source is immuneACCESS, and TCRdb retained only in-frame sequences with V and J called. Part of the clones is not carried over; for the studies checked, unresolved V genes explain less than half of this, and the remainder is unexplained. For this sample the table gives roughly 120,000 clones, of which around three fifths were detected only once. 9% to 15% of the sample lies in the top ten. The time point label of this sample denotes: around 24 weeks on oral tofacitinib. What the treatment or condition label conveys for this sample: oral pan-JAK inhibitor, 5-10 mg twice daily. Sequenced here: CD8+ T cells sorted from blood, sampled at week 24, from a patient treated with tofacitinib. Receptors originate from a human donor with alopecia areata.

This clone was seen a handful of times. This chain links TRBV7-9 with TRBJ1-1; D perhaps matches TRBD1 (5 bases). CDR1 and CDR2 (germline): SEHNR, FQNEAQ (reference sequence). The V gene lost 6 bases and the J gene lost 9 bases, with 20 bases spanning the gap. The CDR3 runs to 14 residues. The CDR3 is CASSQSLGGAQAFF. The CDR3 nucleotides read TGTGCCAGCAGTCAATCCCTGGGGGGTGCTCAAGCTTTCTTT.

This clone was recorded once. The J gene is TRBJ1-1, the V gene TRBV30, with D hard to call. The CDR3 has 14 amino acids. Trimming left V 0 bases short and J 0 bases short, with 8 bases between. Germline CDR1 is GTSNPN and CDR2 is SVGIG (reference sequence). CDR3 in DNA: TGTGCCTGGAGTGTACAAATGATGAACACTGAAGCTTTCTTT. Translated: CAWSVQMMNTEAFF.

Points on this clone: This sample includes further DNA sequences coding for the same CDR3. The chain is built from TRBV9 and TRBJ1-1, with D unresolved. The germline gives CDR1 SGDLS, CDR2 YYNGEE. With 1 base removed from V and 4 bases from J, the gap between germline ends came to 11 bases. This CDR3 spans 14 amino acids. DNA for the CDR3: TGTGCCAGCAGCGTAAGGGCGTTCGGCACTGAAGCTTTCTTT. Translation gives CASSVRAFGTEAFF.

This rearrangement joins TRBV27 to TRBJ1-6; 9 nucleotides match TRBD1. The length of the CDR3 is 13 residues. V trimming: 8 bases; J trimming: 10 bases; junction bases outside the gene matches: 6. CDR1 is MNHEY and CDR2 is SMNVEV in the germline V gene (reference sequence). CDR3 sequence (DNA): TGTGCCAGCCAGGGACAGGGATTATCACCCCTCCACTTT. Protein: CASQGQGLSPLHF.

The chain uses TRBV27 and TRBJ1-1, with a weak D call TRBD1 (5 bases). Per the germline V gene, CDR1 is MNHEY and CDR2 is SMNVEV (reference sequence). The V gene lost 5 bases and the J gene lost 4 bases, with 17 bases spanning the gap. The CDR3 runs to 15 residues. The CDR3 reads CASSPAGDGGTEAFF. CDR3 sequence (DNA): TGTGCCAGCAGTCCAGCCGGTGACGGGGGCACTGAAGCTTTCTTT.

This chain connects TRBV9 to TRBJ1-2; 9 bases are a match to TRBD1. The length of the CDR3 is 17 residues. Trimming took 0 bases from V and 5 from J; bases not matched to a gene: 11. Germline values: CDR1 SGDLS, CDR2 YYNGEE. CDR3 in amino acids: CASSVAREQGAHYGYTF. For the CDR3, the DNA is TGTGCCAGCAGCGTAGCTAGGGAACAGGGGGCGCATTATGGCTACACCTTC.

This chain uses TRBV6-6 with TRBJ1-2; the D gene is possibly TRBD1 (6 bases). V gave up 7 bases and J gave up 6 bases, with 6 bases separating them. Germline lookup yields CDR1 MNHNY and CDR2 SVGAGI (reference sequence). The CDR3 extends over 10 amino acids. The CDR3 DNA reads TGTGCCAGCACAGGGGATGGCTACACCTTC. It yields the protein CASTGDGYTF.

The rearrangement uses TRBV27 and TRBJ2-7; D may match TRBD1 or TRBD2 (5 bases each). The CDR3 covers 13 residues. Germline CDR1 reads MNHEY; CDR2 reads SMNVEV (reference sequence). The V end was cut by 5 bases, the J end by 3 bases, with 11 bases between. CDR3 region: CASSLGRNYEQYF. CDR3 sequence (DNA): TGTGCCAGCAGTCTGGGACGGAACTACGAGCAGTACTTC.

The gene calls are TRBV25-1 and TRBJ2-7; weak D call: TRBD2 (6 bases). The CDR3 extends over 13 amino acids. Germline V gene sequence: CDR1 MGHDK, CDR2 SYGVNS. V lost 4 bases and J lost 2, with 9 bases in between. The CDR3 region is CASSAGETYEQYF. Written as DNA, the CDR3 is TGTGCCAGCAGTGCGGGAGAGACCTACGAGCAGTACTTC.

This clone was found a few times. The chain has TRBV13 and TRBJ2-5; 10 bases line up with TRBD2. V shed 3 bases, J shed 4 bases, and the junction held 8 bases outside the gene matches. Germline V CDR1 and CDR2: PRHDT, FYEKMQ (reference sequence). The CDR3 loop spans 16 amino acids. The CDR3 protein is CASSFASGGVPETQYF. The CDR3 region has the DNA TGTGCCAGCAGCTTCGCTAGCGGGGGTGTCCCAGAGACCCAGTACTTC.